These 27 T cell receptor beta chains share one sample of origin, sequenced in a study of blood T cell repertoires in COVID-19. Sequenced by immunoSEQ multiplex PCR; TCRdb stores in-frame clones only, minus some. The sample has more than 150,000 clones, over 70% seen once. Sequencing used PBMCs or T cells enriched from blood (not recorded which). These receptors came from a man in his forties or fifties who had recovered from COVID-19.

This clone was seen just once. This sequence joins TRBV29-1 and TRBJ2-2; TRBD2 matches at 13 bases. J was trimmed by 7 bases and V by 3 bases; bases with no gene match: 8. Germline assignment: CDR1 SQVTM and CDR2 ANQGSEA. The CDR3 loop spans 16 amino acids. CDR3 residues: CSVERLAGGRSGELFF. CDR3 coding DNA: TGCAGCGTTGAGAGACTAGCGGGAGGCCGTAGCGGGGAGCTGTTTTTT.

This chain connects TRBV3-1 (or the pseudogene TRBV3-2) to TRBJ1-3; a possible D gene is TRBD1 (5 bases). The V gene's germline CDR1 is LGHDT and CDR2 YNNKEL (reference sequence). Trimming removed 0 bases at V and 2 bases at J, with 11 bases between. The CDR3 runs to 16 residues. The CDR3 protein is CASSQERGWAGNTIYF. The CDR3 DNA is TGTGCCAGCAGCCAAGAGCGGGGGTGGGCTGGAAACACCATATATTTT.

V is TRBV7-3 and J is TRBJ2-3; no clear D. The germline gives CDR1 SGHTA, CDR2 FQGTGA. The CDR3 extends over 13 amino acids. Trimming cost V 2 bases and J 4 bases, with 7 bases left between them. Written as DNA, the CDR3 is TGTGCCAGCAGCTTAGTACTGGCAGATACGCAGTATTTT. Translated: CASSLVLADTQYF.

The rearrangement joins TRBV19 to TRBJ2-1; 11 positions agree with TRBD2. V lost 4 bases to trimming and J lost 3 bases; unmatched junction nucleotides: 2. CDR3 length: 15 amino acids. CDR1 and CDR2 (germline): LNHDA, SQIVND (reference sequence). CDR3 nucleotides: TGTGCCAGTAGTACCACTAGCGGGGGCTACAATGAGCAGTTCTTC. Protein: CASSTTSGGYNEQFF.

This clone was observed a few times. CDR3 residues: CASSGNRGRSMNTEAFF. The CDR3 DNA is TGTGCCAGCAGTGGGAACAGGGGACGAAGTATGAACACTGAAGCTTTCTTT. The chain combines TRBV2 with TRBJ1-1; TRBD1 matches at 7 bases. V was clipped by 4 bases and J by 0 bases; unmatched bases: 11. CDR1 SNHLY and CDR2 FYNNEI come from the germline V gene. CDR3 length: 17 residues.

V usage is TRBV27 and J usage is TRBJ1-5; TRBD1 agrees at 7 bases. The V gene's germline CDR1 is MNHEY and CDR2 SMNVEV (reference sequence). V was pared by 9 bases and J by 1 base, with 15 bases of the junction left unmatched. The CDR3 totals 17 residues. The CDR3 region has the DNA TGTGCCAGTGGCAGATGGTTGACAGGGCTGAGCAATCAGCCCCAGCATTTT. This translates into CASGRWLTGLSNQPQHF.

The rearrangement links TRBV19 to TRBJ1-1, with 8 bases lining up with TRBD1. Trimming at V came to 0 bases and at J to 4 bases, leaving 4 bases not matched to a gene. The germline V gene encodes CDR1 LNHDA and CDR2 SQIVND (reference sequence). This CDR3 comprises 15 residues. The CDR3 sequence: CASSIDAQGATEAFF. The CDR3 DNA sequence: TGTGCCAGTAGTATAGATGCCCAGGGGGCCACTGAAGCTTTCTTT.

The J gene is TRBJ2-7, the V gene TRBV6-2 or TRBV6-3; D uncertain. Looked up from germline, CDR1 is MNHEY and CDR2 is SVGEGT. The CDR3 runs 14 residues. The V and J ends lost 6 bases and 2 bases respectively, with 14 bases between them. CDR3 in DNA: TGTGCCAGCAGCCTCCCCCCCCGGGCCTACGAGCAGTACTTC. Its protein product is CASSLPPRAYEQYF.

This clone was seen a single time. The sample has other DNA sequences that encode this CDR3 too. The V call is TRBV7-2, the J call TRBJ2-1; TRBD2 might be the D (6 bases). Germline CDR1 and CDR2: SGHTA and FQGNSA. Trimming removed 2 bases at V and 8 bases at J, with 10 bases between. This CDR3 has 13 amino acids. The CDR3, as DNA: TGTGCCAGCAGCTTAAGACTAGAGCATGAGCAGTTCTTC. Encoded protein: CASSLRLEHEQFF.

The chain has TRBV6-5 and TRBJ2-1; unclear D gene. The CDR3 consists of 11 residues. The germline V gene has CDR1 MNHEY and CDR2 SVGAGI. Trimming removed 8 bases at V and 5 bases at J, with 7 bases between. DNA for the CDR3: TGTGCCAGCTCCTTAAACAATGAGCAGTTCTTC. This gives the protein CASSLNNEQFF.

The table lists this clone with a few counts. The chain has TRBV27 and TRBJ1-1; 9 bases align to TRBD1. The CDR3 runs to 16 residues. The ends lost 4 bases at V and 3 bases at J; junction bases unmatched: 9. The germline V gene encodes CDR1 MNHEY and CDR2 SMNVEV (reference sequence). The CDR3 DNA reads as TGTGCCAGCAGTTATGCGACAGGGGGGACAGACACTGAAGCTTTCTTT. Translated: CASSYATGGTDTEAFF.

This chain connects TRBV10-2 to TRBJ1-1, with a weak D call TRBD1 (5 bases). Germline V lookup: CDR1 WSHSY, CDR2 SAAADI. Trimming removed 6 bases at V and 4 bases at J, with 12 bases between. This CDR3 has 13 residues. Here the CDR3 DNA reads TGCGCCAGCAGACCCAGGGTTGGCACTGAAGCTTTCTTT. Translated: CASRPRVGTEAFF.

This chain connects TRBV27 to TRBJ1-5, with D maybe TRBD1 (6 bases). This CDR3 spans 16 amino acids. With 4 bases removed from V and 3 bases from J, the gap between germline ends came to 16 bases. Per germline, CDR1 MNHEY and CDR2 SMNVEV (reference sequence). The CDR3 sequence: CASSSTRTAFNQPQHF. As DNA, the CDR3 is TGTGCCAGCAGTTCAACTCGGACAGCCTTCAATCAGCCCCAGCATTTT.

This chain uses TRBV6-5 with TRBJ1-4, with TRBD1 matching 9 bases. The V gene's germline CDR1 is MNHEY and CDR2 SVGAGI. This CDR3 region has 13 residues. J was trimmed by 6 bases and V by 6 bases; bases with no gene match: 2. The CDR3 DNA reads TGTGCCAGCAGACGGACAGGGGATGAAAAACTGTTTTTT. Protein sequence: CASRRTGDEKLFF.

Here the CDR3 DNA reads TGTGCCACCAGCAATCCAAACGCCAAGGGAGAGTTCTTC. It yields the protein CATSNPNAKGEFF. The chain couples TRBV15 to TRBJ2-1, with TRBD2 as a possible D gene (5 bases). V lost 4 bases and J 14 bases, leaving 18 bases between the germline ends. This CDR3 is built from 13 residues. Germline values: CDR1 LNHNV, CDR2 YYDKDF (reference sequence).

The chain recombines TRBV10-3 with TRBJ1-3, with D unresolved. Trimming removed 7 bases from V and 0 bases from J, with 13 bases in between. Germline loops: CDR1 ENHRY, CDR2 SYGVKD. The CDR3 has 15 residues. CDR3 sequence: CAIKFAVGSGNTIYF. CDR3 DNA sequence: TGTGCCATCAAGTTCGCGGTTGGCTCTGGAAACACCATATATTTT.

This clone was picked up one time. The rearrangement links TRBV28 to TRBJ2-5; 10 nucleotides align to TRBD1. The V and J ends lost 7 bases and 5 bases, in that order; junction bases with no gene match: 7. This CDR3 comprises 14 residues. Germline assignment: CDR1 MDHEN and CDR2 SYDVKM. This CDR3 is CASTDRGRGETQYF. CDR3 coding DNA: TGTGCCAGCACCGACAGGGGGCGCGGGGAGACCCAGTACTTC.

The chain is built from TRBV5-1 and TRBJ2-5; maybe TRBD1 (6 bases). The V and J ends lost 1 base and 5 bases respectively, with 15 bases between them. Germline CDR1 and CDR2: SGHRS and YFSETQ. CDR3 size: 15 residues. The CDR3 coding sequence is TGCGCCAGCAGCTTGACCTCAGGGGTGGGGGAGACCCAGTACTTC. This encodes CASSLTSGVGETQYF.

This chain connects TRBV24-1 to TRBJ1-2; 7 bases agree with TRBD1. The CDR3 is 15 residues long. Germline assignment: CDR1 KGHDR and CDR2 SFDVKD. The junction had 6 bases not matched to a gene; V was cut back by 2 bases and J by 4 bases. The CDR3 coding sequence is TGTGCCACCAGTGATTCGAGACAGGGAACCTATGGCTACACCTTC. Amino acids: CATSDSRQGTYGYTF.

V gene TRBV4-1 combines with J gene TRBJ1-5; TRBD1 matches 8 bases. CDR1 and CDR2 (germline): MGHRA, YSYEKL. CDR3 length: 16 amino acids. V lost 4 bases to trimming and J lost 3 bases; unmatched junction nucleotides: 8. The CDR3 sequence: CASSPLRDRTNQPQHF. DNA for the CDR3: TGCGCCAGCAGCCCTCTGCGGGACAGGACCAATCAGCCCCAGCATTTT.

This chain's CDR3 is CASSLAGGALETQYF. The CDR3, as DNA: TGTGCCAGCAGCCTAGCCGGGGGGGCCCTAGAGACCCAGTACTTC. The chain employs TRBV11-2 and TRBJ2-5; 8 positions agree with TRBD2. Germline-derived CDR1 and CDR2 are SGHAT and FQNNGV. V gave up 5 bases and J gave up 4 bases; unmatched junction bases: 9. This CDR3 has 15 amino acids.

The genes are TRBV18 and TRBJ2-1; 9 nucleotides align to TRBD1. The CDR3 loop spans 13 amino acids. Trimming at V came to 6 bases and at J to 8 bases, leaving 5 bases not matched to a gene. Germline loops: CDR1 KGHSH, CDR2 LQKENI. The CDR3 nucleotides are TGTGCCAGCTCTCAGACAGGGGGGCATGAGCAGTTCTTC. Amino acid sequence: CASSQTGGHEQFF.

This chain joins TRBV20-1 and TRBJ1-1; D uncertain. V was trimmed by 6 bases and J by 6 bases, leaving 5 bases between them. Germline CDR1 DFQATT, CDR2 SNEGSKA (reference sequence). The CDR3 covers 9 residues. The CDR3 reads CSAQPEAFF. CDR3 DNA: TGCAGTGCACAACCTGAAGCTTTCTTT.

The chain uses TRBV28 and TRBJ1-3; D possibly corresponds to TRBD1 (5 bases). Germline loops: CDR1 MDHEN, CDR2 SYDVKM. V lost 5 bases and J 4 bases, leaving 18 bases between the germline ends. The length of the CDR3 is 16 residues. The CDR3 nucleotides read TGTGCCAGCAGTCTCCTCGGGGGATCTTTAGGAAACACCATATATTTT. Its protein product is CASSLLGGSLGNTIYF.

The chain combines TRBV7-2 with TRBJ2-3; D not certain. The CDR3 consists of 13 residues. The germline CDR1 and CDR2 sequences are SGHTA and FQGNSA. The V gene lost 1 base and the J gene lost 6 bases, with 8 bases spanning the gap. This chain's CDR3 is CASSLVPADTQYF. The CDR3 DNA sequence: TGTGCCAGCAGCTTAGTCCCAGCGGATACGCAGTATTTT.

The rearrangement joins TRBV7-3 to TRBJ2-5; D may be TRBD2 (6 bases). V shed 4 bases and J shed 1 base, with 10 bases lying between them. CDR1 and CDR2 (germline): SGHTA, FQGTGA. The CDR3 has 14 amino acids. CDR3 sequence reads: CASSSLGGQETQYF. The CDR3, as DNA: TGTGCCAGCAGCTCTTTGGGGGGCCAAGAGACCCAGTACTTC.

The chain combines TRBV19 with TRBJ1-2; no reliable D call. The CDR3 covers 14 residues. Germline-derived CDR1 and CDR2 are LNHDA and SQIVND (reference sequence). V lost 7 bases, J lost 4 bases, and 16 bases lay in between. The CDR3 region is CASTYTRGSYGYTF. The CDR3 nucleotides are TGTGCCAGTACTTATACGCGGGGAAGCTATGGCTACACCTTC.